This is a list of T cell receptor beta chains from one sample in a study of blood T cell repertoires in COVID-19. Sequenced by immunoSEQ multiplex PCR; TCRdb stores in-frame clones only, minus some. The sample includes 90,000 to 140,000 clones, more than 80% of them seen just once. Input material: peripheral blood. These receptors were taken from a woman between 70 and 85 years old with acute or convalescent COVID-19. CDR3s include the opening cysteine and the closing phenylalanine or tryptophan. The order of the fields is clone size, V gene, CDR3 length, D gene, J gene, CDR3 DNA, CDR3 protein. D genes are given only for firm matches. A clone size is listed for some rows: how often the clone was seen (once, few, many), or a class if it is expanded.

clone_size: NA; v_call: TRBV5-5; cdr3_length: 15; d_call: NA; j_call: TRBJ2-2; cdr3_nt: TGTGCCAGCAGCCCAATCTCGAGGGCGGCCGGGGAGCTGTTTTTT; cdr3_aa: CASSPISRAAGELFF
clone_size: NA; v_call: TRBV5-1; cdr3_length: 13; d_call: TRBD1; j_call: TRBJ1-2; cdr3_nt: TGCGCCAGCAGCCGTGGACAGGGGAATGGCTACACCTTC; cdr3_aa: CASSRGQGNGYTF
clone_size: once; v_call: TRBV7-6; cdr3_length: 16; d_call: TRBD1; j_call: TRBJ2-3; cdr3_nt: TGTGCCAGCAGCCTTTCCCCGGGACAGGGGATGGGTACGCAGTATTTT; cdr3_aa: CASSLSPGQGMGTQYF
clone_size: NA; v_call: TRBV28; cdr3_length: 19; d_call: TRBD2; j_call: TRBJ2-3; cdr3_nt: TGTGCCAGCAGTTTAGGACTAGCGGGATATCTCGGCGGCACAGATACGCAGTATTTT; cdr3_aa: CASSLGLAGYLGGTDTQYF
clone_size: NA; v_call: TRBV29-1; cdr3_length: 11; d_call: NA; j_call: TRBJ1-1; cdr3_nt: TGCAGCACAAGAAGGGGCACTGAAGCTTTCTTT; cdr3_aa: CSTRRGTEAFF
clone_size: NA; v_call: TRBV12-5; cdr3_length: 16; d_call: TRBD1; j_call: TRBJ2-1; cdr3_nt: TGTGCTAGTGGTTTGGTACAGGGGGGCCCCTACAATGAGCAGTTCTTC; cdr3_aa: CASGLVQGGPYNEQFF
clone_size: NA; v_call: TRBV24-1; cdr3_length: 14; d_call: NA; j_call: TRBJ2-1; cdr3_nt: TGTGCCACCAGTGGCACGGGGTTCTACAATGAGCAGTTCTTC; cdr3_aa: CATSGTGFYNEQFF
clone_size: NA; v_call: TRBV3-1/TRBV3-2; cdr3_length: 13; d_call: NA; j_call: TRBJ1-5; cdr3_nt: TGTGCCAGCAGCCACAACCGAGATCAGCCCCAGCATTTT; cdr3_aa: CASSHNRDQPQHF
clone_size: NA; v_call: TRBV12-5; cdr3_length: 14; d_call: NA; j_call: TRBJ2-3; cdr3_nt: TGTGCTAGTGGAGGTGGCCAGGGGACAGATACGCAGTATTTT; cdr3_aa: CASGGGQGTDTQYF
clone_size: NA; v_call: TRBV11-2; cdr3_length: 13; d_call: NA; j_call: TRBJ1-1; cdr3_nt: TGTGCCAGCAGCTTAGATCGGAGAGATGAAGCTTTCTTT; cdr3_aa: CASSLDRRDEAFF
clone_size: NA; v_call: TRBV19; cdr3_length: 14; d_call: NA; j_call: TRBJ2-7; cdr3_nt: TGTGCCAGTAGTGGGAACAGGGCCTCCTACGAGCAGTACTTC; cdr3_aa: CASSGNRASYEQYF
clone_size: NA; v_call: TRBV6-2/TRBV6-3; cdr3_length: 18; d_call: TRBD2; j_call: TRBJ2-1; cdr3_nt: TGTGCCAGCAGTTACACGCCTCTTGCCTCTAGCGGACCCGATGAGCAGTTCTTC; cdr3_aa: CASSYTPLASSGPDEQFF
clone_size: once; v_call: TRBV18; cdr3_length: 17; d_call: NA; j_call: TRBJ1-4; cdr3_nt: TGTGCCAGCTCACCACGGGGCGGGGCTGCAACTAATGAAAAACTGTTTTTT; cdr3_aa: CASSPRGGAATNEKLFF
clone_size: NA; v_call: TRBV15; cdr3_length: 13; d_call: NA; j_call: TRBJ1-1; cdr3_nt: TGTGCCACCCACAAGGACTCCAGCACTGAAGCTTTCTTT; cdr3_aa: CATHKDSSTEAFF
clone_size: NA; v_call: TRBV7-2; cdr3_length: 15; d_call: TRBD1; j_call: TRBJ2-2; cdr3_nt: TGTGCCAGCAGCTCCGGGACAGGGTTCTCGGGGGAGCTGTTTTTT; cdr3_aa: CASSSGTGFSGELFF
clone_size: NA; v_call: TRBV2; cdr3_length: 15; d_call: TRBD2; j_call: TRBJ2-1; cdr3_nt: TGTGCCAGCGAGACTAGCGGGAGCTCCTACAATGAGCAGTTCTTC; cdr3_aa: CASETSGSSYNEQFF
clone_size: NA; v_call: TRBV7-9; cdr3_length: 16; d_call: TRBD2; j_call: TRBJ2-3; cdr3_nt: TGTGCCAGCAGCACCTGGACTAGCGGGAGCACAGATACGCAGTATTTT; cdr3_aa: CASSTWTSGSTDTQYF
clone_size: NA; v_call: TRBV7-6; cdr3_length: 14; d_call: TRBD2; j_call: TRBJ2-1; cdr3_nt: TGTGCCAGCAGCGTCGGGTTCGCGGGAGATGAGCAGTTCTTC; cdr3_aa: CASSVGFAGDEQFF
clone_size: NA; v_call: TRBV7-2; cdr3_length: 13; d_call: NA; j_call: TRBJ1-1; cdr3_nt: TGTGCCAGCAGCTTACGACAGAGCACTGAAGCTTTCTTT; cdr3_aa: CASSLRQSTEAFF
clone_size: NA; v_call: TRBV4-2; cdr3_length: 16; d_call: TRBD1; j_call: TRBJ1-2; cdr3_nt: TGTGCCAGCAGCCAAGATCTAAGGGGGCAGGGGTATGGCTACACCTTC; cdr3_aa: CASSQDLRGQGYGYTF
clone_size: NA; v_call: TRBV5-6; cdr3_length: 15; d_call: TRBD1; j_call: TRBJ2-7; cdr3_nt: TGTGCCAGCAGCGGGGGACAGTCGAGCTCCTACGAGCAGTACTTC; cdr3_aa: CASSGGQSSSYEQYF
clone_size: NA; v_call: TRBV5-4; cdr3_length: 14; d_call: NA; j_call: TRBJ2-5; cdr3_nt: TGTGCCAGCAGTCTTCGGGGAGGCCCGGAGACCCAGTACTTC; cdr3_aa: CASSLRGGPETQYF
clone_size: many; v_call: TRBV28; cdr3_length: 19; d_call: NA; j_call: TRBJ2-7; cdr3_nt: TGTGCCAGCACCTTTTCTCGCCCTTATGTTTCTGACAGCTCCTACGAGCAGTACTTC; cdr3_aa: CASTFSRPYVSDSSYEQYF
clone_size: NA; v_call: TRBV10-2; cdr3_length: 16; d_call: TRBD2; j_call: TRBJ2-5; cdr3_nt: TGCGCCAGCAGTGAGCCTTTGGCGGGGGGTCAAGAGACCCAGTACTTC; cdr3_aa: CASSEPLAGGQETQYF
clone_size: NA; v_call: TRBV30; cdr3_length: 16; d_call: TRBD1; j_call: TRBJ1-1; cdr3_nt: TGTGCCTGGAAGTCCGGGACAGGGGACTTGAACACTGAAGCTTTCTTT; cdr3_aa: CAWKSGTGDLNTEAFF
clone_size: NA; v_call: TRBV3-1/TRBV3-2; cdr3_length: 16; d_call: TRBD1; j_call: TRBJ2-1; cdr3_nt: TGTGCCAGCAGCCAAAGGGACAGGTTAATCCAGAATGAGCAGTTCTTC; cdr3_aa: CASSQRDRLIQNEQFF
clone_size: NA; v_call: TRBV24-1; cdr3_length: 16; d_call: TRBD1; j_call: TRBJ2-1; cdr3_nt: TGTGCCACCAGTGATGGTTGGGGACAGGACTACAATGAGCAGTTCTTC; cdr3_aa: CATSDGWGQDYNEQFF
clone_size: NA; v_call: TRBV2; cdr3_length: 14; d_call: NA; j_call: TRBJ1-2; cdr3_nt: TGTGCCAGCACCGAGACCACAGCTAACTATGGCTACACCTTC; cdr3_aa: CASTETTANYGYTF
clone_size: NA; v_call: TRBV10-3; cdr3_length: 12; d_call: NA; j_call: TRBJ2-3; cdr3_nt: TGTGCCGTCCACGGGAAGGAAGATACGCAGTATTTT; cdr3_aa: CAVHGKEDTQYF
clone_size: once; v_call: TRBV10-2; cdr3_length: 15; d_call: TRBD2; j_call: TRBJ2-5; cdr3_nt: TGCGCCAGCAGTGACTACACTAGCGGACAAGAGACCCAGTACTTC; cdr3_aa: CASSDYTSGQETQYF
clone_size: NA; v_call: TRBV30; cdr3_length: 12; d_call: NA; j_call: TRBJ2-5; cdr3_nt: TGTGCCTGGAGGTCTACCCCAGAGACCCAGTACTTC; cdr3_aa: CAWRSTPETQYF
clone_size: NA; v_call: TRBV2; cdr3_length: 15; d_call: NA; j_call: TRBJ1-3; cdr3_nt: TGTGCCAGCAGTGCCTTGGGGGCTGGCGGAAACACCATATATTTT; cdr3_aa: CASSALGAGGNTIYF
clone_size: NA; v_call: TRBV9; cdr3_length: 17; d_call: NA; j_call: TRBJ1-2; cdr3_nt: TGTGCCAGCAGCGTAGCAGCGGGTGGGGAGGTCGGCTATGGCTACACCTTC; cdr3_aa: CASSVAAGGEVGYGYTF
clone_size: once; v_call: TRBV27; cdr3_length: 13; d_call: NA; j_call: TRBJ2-7; cdr3_nt: TGTGCCAGCAGTTGGTGGCAGGGTTCCGAGCAGTACTTC; cdr3_aa: CASSWWQGSEQYF
clone_size: NA; v_call: TRBV6-5; cdr3_length: 15; d_call: NA; j_call: TRBJ2-2; cdr3_nt: TGTGCCAGCAGTTGGAACAGAGCGAACACCGGGGAGCTGTTTTTT; cdr3_aa: CASSWNRANTGELFF
clone_size: NA; v_call: TRBV6-2/TRBV6-3; cdr3_length: 15; d_call: TRBD2; j_call: TRBJ2-1; cdr3_nt: TGTGCCAGCAGTTACTCGACTAGCGGGAGGAATGAGCAGTTCTTC; cdr3_aa: CASSYSTSGRNEQFF
clone_size: NA; v_call: TRBV7-2; cdr3_length: 14; d_call: NA; j_call: TRBJ1-2; cdr3_nt: TGTGCCAGCAGCCTCAGGGGAGCGGACTATGGCTACACCTTC; cdr3_aa: CASSLRGADYGYTF
clone_size: once; v_call: TRBV28; cdr3_length: 13; d_call: NA; j_call: TRBJ2-1; cdr3_nt: TGTGCCAGCAGCTCGCGGTTCACCCGGGAGCAGTTCTTC; cdr3_aa: CASSSRFTREQFF
clone_size: once; v_call: TRBV4-3; cdr3_length: 13; d_call: NA; j_call: TRBJ1-1; cdr3_nt: TGCGCCAGCAGCTACTCAGGGGACACTGAAGCTTTCTTT; cdr3_aa: CASSYSGDTEAFF
clone_size: NA; v_call: TRBV9; cdr3_length: 14; d_call: NA; j_call: TRBJ2-3; cdr3_nt: TGTGCCAGCAGCGCAGGGGCCTGGACAGATACGCAGTATTTT; cdr3_aa: CASSAGAWTDTQYF
clone_size: NA; v_call: TRBV3-1/TRBV3-2; cdr3_length: 15; d_call: TRBD1; j_call: TRBJ1-6; cdr3_nt: TGTGCCAGCAGCCAAATAGGGACAGGCAATTCACCCCTCCACTTT; cdr3_aa: CASSQIGTGNSPLHF
clone_size: NA; v_call: TRBV5-4; cdr3_length: 15; d_call: TRBD1; j_call: TRBJ2-2; cdr3_nt: TGTGCCAGCAGCTTAACAGGGGTTAGCACCGGGGAGCTGTTTTTT; cdr3_aa: CASSLTGVSTGELFF
clone_size: NA; v_call: TRBV5-1; cdr3_length: 14; d_call: NA; j_call: TRBJ1-1; cdr3_nt: TGCGCCAGCAGCTTGACGCAGGGGAACACTGAAGCTTTCTTT; cdr3_aa: CASSLTQGNTEAFF
clone_size: few; v_call: TRBV5-6; cdr3_length: 16; d_call: TRBD1; j_call: TRBJ1-2; cdr3_nt: TGTGCCAGCAGCATAGCCGGGACAGGGAGAATGGAGGGCTACACCTTC; cdr3_aa: CASSIAGTGRMEGYTF
clone_size: NA; v_call: TRBV15; cdr3_length: 14; d_call: NA; j_call: TRBJ2-7; cdr3_nt: TGTGCCACCAGCAGAGTTGTGAGGGAACGCGAGCAGTACTTC; cdr3_aa: CATSRVVREREQYF
clone_size: NA; v_call: TRBV28; cdr3_length: 15; d_call: TRBD1; j_call: TRBJ1-5; cdr3_nt: TGTGCCAGCATCCCGACAGGGATGGGCGATCAGCCCCAGCATTTT; cdr3_aa: CASIPTGMGDQPQHF